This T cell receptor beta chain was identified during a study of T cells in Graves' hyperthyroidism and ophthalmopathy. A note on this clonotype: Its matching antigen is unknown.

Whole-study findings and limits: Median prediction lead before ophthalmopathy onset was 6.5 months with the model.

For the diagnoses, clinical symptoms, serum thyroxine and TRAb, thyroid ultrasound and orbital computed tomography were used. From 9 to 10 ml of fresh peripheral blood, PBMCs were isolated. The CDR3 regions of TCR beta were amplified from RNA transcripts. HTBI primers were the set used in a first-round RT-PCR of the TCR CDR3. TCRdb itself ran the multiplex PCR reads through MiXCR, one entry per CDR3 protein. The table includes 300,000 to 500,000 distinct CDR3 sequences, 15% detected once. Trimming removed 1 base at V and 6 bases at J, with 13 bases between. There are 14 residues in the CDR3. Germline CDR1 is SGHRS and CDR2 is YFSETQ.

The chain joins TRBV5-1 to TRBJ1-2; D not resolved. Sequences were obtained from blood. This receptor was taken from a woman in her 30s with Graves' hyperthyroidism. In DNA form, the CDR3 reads TGCGCCAGCAGCTTGAGTTACTATTCGGATGGCTACACCTTC. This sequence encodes CASSLSYYSDGYTF.